The 8 T cell receptor beta chains presented below share a single source sample, sequenced in a study of CD8 T cells in Susac syndrome. An input of roughly 0.45 to 1 ug of RNA was subjected to reverse transcription using random hexamers. Each CDR3 protein is one row after TCRdb ran MiXCR on the immunoSEQ multiplex PCR reads. The table has tens of thousands of distinct CDR3 sequences, approximately 95% seen once. Sequencing was performed on CD8+ T cells from PBMCs. The receptors were gathered from a human donor with Susac syndrome.

The rearrangement uses TRBV5-1 and TRBJ2-1; TRBD1 aligns across 9 bases. Losses at the gene ends were 2 bases for V and 2 bases for J; bases not matched to a gene: 2. CDR1 and CDR2 from the germline V gene are SGHRS and YFSETQ. The CDR3 runs to 15 residues. The CDR3 sequence is CASSFGQGPYNEQFF. The DNA of the CDR3 is TGCGCCAGCAGCTTCGGACAGGGGCCCTACAATGAGCAGTTCTTC.

The chain uses TRBV9 and TRBJ2-3; 10 positions agree with TRBD2. CDR3 length equals 17 residues. Per germline, CDR1 SGDLS and CDR2 YYNGEE. Trimming cost V 4 bases and J 2 bases; bases outside gene matches: 10. Written as DNA, the CDR3 is TGTGCCAGCAGCCCTCGGCGGACTAGCGGCTACACAGATACGCAGTATTTT. It codes for CASSPRRTSGYTDTQYF.

The CDR3 bases are TGCGCCAGCAGCCAAGATCTCCACGACCAGGGGACTGAAGCTTTCTTT. This encodes CASSQDLHDQGTEAFF. This chain uses TRBV4-3 with TRBJ1-1, with D maybe TRBD1 (6 bases). Per germline, CDR1 LGHNA and CDR2 YSLEER. The CDR3 is 16 amino acids. Trimming took 0 bases from V and 5 from J, leaving 16 bases between them.

The J gene is TRBJ1-5, the V gene TRBV6-7; TRBD1 agrees at 9 bases. TRBV6-7 is an ORF for which the function is uncertain. V lost 2 bases and J lost 6; bases outside the gene matches: 8. The CDR3 consists of 16 residues. The CDR3 is CASSYRGQGDGQPQHF. The CDR3 DNA reads as TGTGCCAGCAGTTACAGGGGACAGGGTGACGGTCAGCCCCAGCATTTT.

The sample holds one count of this clonotype. The chain joins TRBV4-1 to TRBJ2-1, with D unclear. The CDR3 sequence is 15 residues long. Looked up from germline, CDR1 is MGHRA and CDR2 is YSYEKL. Trimming pared 1 base from V and 4 bases from J, leaving 11 bases between. CDR3 amino acids: CASSQGSPNYNEQFF. CDR3 in DNA: TGCGCCAGCAGCCAAGGCAGCCCTAATTACAATGAGCAGTTCTTC.

The chain combines TRBV29-1 with TRBJ1-2; D possibly corresponds to TRBD1 (6 bases). This CDR3 comprises 12 residues. CDR1 is SQVTM, CDR2 ANQGSEA, per germline. DNA of the CDR3: TGCAGGGGCGGGGGGGCTGGCTATGGCTACACCTTC. Its protein product is CRGGGAGYGYTF.

This clonotype was seen just once. The chain recombines TRBV15 with TRBJ1-1; 7 bases map to TRBD1. The CDR3 sequence is 15 residues long. J lost 0 bases, V lost 5 bases, and 6 bases had no gene match. CDR1 is LNHNV and CDR2 is YYDKDF in the germline V gene (reference sequence). CDR3 in amino acids: CATSGGDSMNTEAFF. For the CDR3, the DNA is TGTGCCACCAGCGGCGGGGACAGCATGAACACTGAAGCTTTCTTT.

The rearrangement uses TRBV7-9 and TRBJ2-7; 8 bases map to TRBD2. The CDR3 has 15 residues. Germline V lookup: CDR1 SEHNR, CDR2 FQNEAQ (reference sequence). V was clipped by 5 bases and J by 5 bases; unmatched bases: 11. CDR3: CASSPGGGVGDEQYF. CDR3 coding DNA: TGTGCCAGCAGCCCGGGGGGGGGCGTAGGAGACGAGCAGTACTTC.